The entry below gives a single TCR beta chain sequence along with its context. How the authors handled the data: Estimated nucleated cell counts came from reference gene primer amplification. Sequencing used immunoSEQ multiplex PCR; TCRdb keeps in-frame clones, though not all of them. The V and J calls and clone size are taken from that table; D and trimming were inferred from the DNA. This table has over 120,000 clones, 77% appearing once. V lost 6 bases and J 2 bases, leaving 10 bases between the germline ends. Germline CDR1 and CDR2: LNHDA and SQIVND (reference sequence). The CDR3 covers 14 residues. This entry is derived from a study of blood T cell repertoires in COVID-19. About the study: COVID-19 samples collected from the United States, Italy and Spain covered acute and convalescent phases. From T cells, B-cell-depleted T cells, or PBMCs came the material, which was cDNA or gDNA.

The chain couples TRBV19 to TRBJ2-2; D is unclear. The sequenced sample consisted of peripheral blood. The receptor's source is a woman between 45 and 60 years old with active or convalescent COVID-19. Here the CDR3 DNA reads TGTGCCAGTAGAGTCCTATTAAACACCGGGGAGCTGTTTTTT. This encodes CASRVLLNTGELFF.